This T cell receptor (beta chain) was recovered during a study of blood T cell repertoires in COVID-19. Method: immunoSEQ multiplex PCR; TCRdb's copy keeps in-frame clones and lacks some. This repertoire shows approximately 360,000 clones, 70% to 90% found once; its top ten account for about 1.9%. This CDR3 is built from 13 residues. Germline trimming cut 6 bases from V and 9 bases from J; bases unmatched to any gene: 7. Per germline, CDR1 MNHEY and CDR2 SVGAGI. V is TRBV6-5 and J is TRBJ2-1; 8 positions agree with TRBD1. The sequence was obtained from a middle-aged man in a cohort exposed to, infected with or recovered from COVID-19 (not recorded which). Input material: PBMCs or T cells enriched from blood (not recorded which). The CDR3 region has the DNA TGTGCCAGCAGGGGCCGGGACAGGATTGAGCAGTTCTTC. Protein product: CASRGRDRIEQFF.